This is a list of T cell receptor beta chains from one sample in a study of cytomegalovirus exposure and HLA in healthy donors. Assay used: immunoSEQ multiplex PCR; TCRdb lists only in-frame clones, some missing. Of some 170,000 clones in the sample, over 70% are singletons; the top ten hold 3% to 4.5%. Sequencing used PBMCs. Receptors originate from a woman aged 55-70 years in good health and CMV-seropositive. Each CDR3 is given with its conserved first and last residue. A D gene is named only where the DNA matches it firmly. Clone size appears in some rows only: once, few, many, or a class for an expanded clone.

>TRBJ2-7|TRBV11-2|TRBD2|-
CASSYGVRASGFSYEQYF
TGTGCCAGCAGCTACGGGGTTCGGGCTAGCGGTTTTTCCTACGAGCAGTACTTC
>TRBJ2-3|TRBV25-1|TRBD1|-
CASSERQGVADTQYF
TGTGCCAGCAGTGAAAGACAGGGAGTCGCAGATACGCAGTATTTT
>TRBJ2-7|TRBV2|-|-
CARAAPDFPYEQYF
TGTGCCAGAGCTGCTCCCGATTTCCCCTACGAGCAGTACTTC
>TRBJ1-2|TRBV7-2|-|-
CASSLLWDRERIDYGYTF
TGTGCCAGCAGCTTACTATGGGACCGGGAGCGGATCGACTATGGCTACACCTTC
>TRBJ2-5|TRBV6-5|TRBD2|few
CASRAAGVPEAQYF
TGTGCCAGCAGAGCAGCGGGGGTCCCGGAGGCCCAGTACTTC
>TRBJ2-3|TRBV15|-|few
CATSLRAPDTQYF
TGTGCCACCAGCCTGAGGGCGCCAGATACGCAGTATTTT
>TRBJ2-7|TRBV27|-|-
CASSLSPPYYEQYF
TGTGCCAGCAGTTTATCGCCACCCTACTACGAGCAGTACTTC
>TRBJ2-1|TRBV7-2|-|-
CASSLPGRGDEQFF
TGTGCCAGCAGCCTCCCTGGCAGGGGCGATGAGCAGTTCTTC
>TRBJ1-5|TRBV4-1|-|-
CASSQEYSNQPQHF
TGCGCCAGCAGCCAAGAGTATAGCAATCAGCCCCAGCATTTT
>TRBJ2-1|TRBV25-1|-|-
CASRAYNEQFF
TGTGCCAGCAGGGCTTACAATGAGCAGTTCTTC
>TRBJ2-3|TRBV30|-|-
CAWSRTASTDTQYF
TGTGCCTGGAGTCGGACAGCTAGCACAGATACGCAGTATTTT
>TRBJ1-6|TRBV25-1|-|-
CASSELVVRGGLDSPLHF
TGTGCCAGCAGTGAATTAGTAGTCCGAGGCGGGCTGGATTCACCCCTCCACTTT
>TRBJ1-3|TRBV5-5|TRBD1|-
CASSRDRGAPGNTIYF
TGTGCCAGCAGCAGGGACAGGGGGGCTCCTGGAAACACCATATATTTT
>TRBJ2-1|TRBV4-2|TRBD2|few
CASSQDPPSGTTYNEQFF
TGTGCCAGCAGCCAAGATCCCCCTAGCGGGACTACCTACAATGAGCAGTTCTTC
>TRBJ2-7|TRBV7-9|-|-
CASSLGGIYEQYF
TGTGCCAGCAGCTTAGGGGGCATCTACGAGCAGTACTTC
>TRBJ2-3|TRBV5-8|TRBD1|-
CASSLQGQVTDTQYF
TGTGCCAGCAGCTTGCAAGGACAGGTTACAGATACGCAGTATTTT
>TRBJ2-2|TRBV30|-|-
CAWSVGGPGELFF
TGTGCCTGGAGTGTGGGGGGGCCCGGGGAGCTGTTTTTT
>TRBJ1-6|TRBV10-3|TRBD1|-
CAIRDRLGINSPLHF
TGTGCCATCAGGGACAGGTTGGGGATCAATTCACCCCTCCACTTT
>TRBJ2-5|TRBV28|TRBD2|-
CASSLWLAGGETQYF
TGTGCCAGCAGTTTATGGCTAGCGGGAGGGGAGACCCAGTACTTC
>TRBJ1-4|TRBV18|-|-
CASSPASTNEKLFF
TGTGCCAGCTCACCGGCCTCAACTAATGAAAAACTGTTTTTT
>TRBJ2-7|TRBV19|-|-
CASSITGSYEQYF
TGTGCCAGTAGTATAACAGGGTCCTACGAGCAGTACTTC
>TRBJ2-6|TRBV19|-|-
CASSEFGAVSGANVLTF
TGTGCCAGTAGTGAGTTCGGCGCGGTTTCTGGGGCCAACGTCCTGACTTTC
>TRBJ2-1|TRBV19|-|many
CATTIQDEQFF
TGTGCCACCACGATACAGGATGAGCAGTTCTTC
>TRBJ1-5|TRBV5-1|-|-
CASSWGPLNSNQPQHF
TGCGCCAGCAGCTGGGGGCCGCTGAATAGCAATCAGCCCCAGCATTTT
>TRBJ2-7|TRBV6-5|-|-
CASRPRTHSSYEQYF
TGTGCCAGCAGGCCGCGGACACATAGCTCCTACGAGCAGTACTTC
>TRBJ1-5|TRBV19|-|-
CASSTGDNSNQPQHF
TGTGCCAGTAGTACCGGGGACAATAGCAATCAGCCCCAGCATTTT
>TRBJ2-7|TRBV30|-|-
CAWREGGLFYEQYF
TGTGCCTGGAGGGAGGGAGGTCTCTTCTACGAGCAGTACTTC
>TRBJ1-6|TRBV7-2|-|-
CASSLAQGGSSPLHF
TGTGCCAGCAGCTTAGCGCAGGGAGGAAGTTCACCCCTCCACTTT
>TRBJ2-1|TRBV28|TRBD2|-
CASSPSSGSYNEQFF
TGTGCCAGCAGTCCCTCTAGCGGGTCCTACAATGAGCAGTTCTTC
>TRBJ2-7|TRBV5-1|-|-
CASSLEKAGRYEQYF
TGCGCCAGCAGCTTGGAAAAAGCGGGCAGGTACGAGCAGTACTTC
>TRBJ2-6|TRBV28|TRBD1|-
CASSPQGNPGANVLTF
TGTGCCAGCAGTCCACAGGGGAACCCTGGGGCCAACGTCCTGACTTTC
>TRBJ1-2|TRBV28|-|-
CASNQAYYGYTF
TGTGCCAGCAATCAAGCTTACTATGGCTACACCTTC
>TRBJ2-7|TRBV29-1|TRBD2|-
CSGTSAYSYEQYF
TGCAGCGGAACTAGCGCCTACTCCTACGAGCAGTACTTC
>TRBJ1-2|TRBV19|-|few
CASSIAISGLNGYTF
TGTGCCAGTAGTATAGCCATTTCGGGGTTGAATGGCTACACCTTC
>TRBJ2-5|TRBV5-1|TRBD1|few
CASSLGVRDRDQETQYF
TGCGCCAGCAGCTTGGGTGTGCGGGACAGGGATCAAGAGACCCAGTACTTC
>TRBJ1-1|TRBV6-6|-|-
CASSPYTEAFF
TGTGCCAGCAGTCCCTACACTGAAGCTTTCTTT
>TRBJ2-2|TRBV18|TRBD1|-
CASSPWTGDTGELFF
TGTGCCAGCTCACCATGGACAGGGGACACCGGGGAGCTGTTTTTT
>TRBJ2-6|TRBV5-6|-|-
CASSLEAGTDSGANVLTF
TGTGCCAGCAGCTTGGAGGCAGGAACTGACTCTGGGGCCAACGTCCTGACTTTC
>TRBJ2-1|TRBV29-1|TRBD1|-
CSGTGGSYNEQFF
TGCAGCGGGACAGGGGGTTCCTACAATGAGCAGTTCTTC
>TRBJ2-6|TRBV28|-|few
CASRTQGSSGANVLTF
TGTGCCAGCAGAACACAGGGCAGCTCTGGGGCCAACGTCCTGACTTTC
>TRBJ1-2|TRBV5-5|TRBD1|-
CASSLGQGVSNYGYTF
TGTGCCAGCAGCTTGGGACAGGGGGTAAGCAACTATGGCTACACCTTC
>TRBJ1-2|TRBV5-1|-|-
CASSLDVPGYTF
TGCGCCAGCAGCCTAGACGTCCCTGGCTACACCTTC
>TRBJ1-4|TRBV18|-|-
CASSPPQGSNEKLFF
TGTGCCAGCTCACCACCGCAGGGGTCTAATGAAAAACTGTTTTTT
>TRBJ2-7|TRBV28|-|-
CASRQGGGHEQYF
TGTGCCAGCAGACAAGGCGGGGGCCACGAGCAGTACTTC
>TRBJ2-1|TRBV6-6|TRBD2|-
CASSYPLAGGSNEQFF
TGTGCCAGCAGTTACCCTTTAGCGGGGGGGTCAAATGAGCAGTTCTTC
>TRBJ2-1|TRBV5-1|-|-
CASSLEPASYNEQFF
TGCGCCAGCAGCTTGGAGCCTGCCTCCTACAATGAGCAGTTCTTC
>TRBJ2-7|TRBV7-2|-|-
CASSLLGDRYEQYF
TGTGCCAGCAGCTTATTGGGAGACCGCTACGAGCAGTACTTC
>TRBJ1-1|TRBV19|-|-
CASRRGRVGEAEAFF
TGTGCCAGTCGTCGTGGCAGGGTCGGAGAGGCTGAAGCTTTCTTT
>TRBJ1-6|TRBV5-6|-|-
CASSLVREDSPLHF
TGTGCCAGCAGCTTGGTGAGGGAAGATTCACCCCTCCACTTT
>TRBJ2-2|TRBV7-2|TRBD2|-
CASSQREGSGELFF
TGTGCCAGCAGCCAGCGGGAGGGATCCGGGGAGCTGTTTTTT
>TRBJ1-4|TRBV21-1|-|-
CASSPPNPGKRQLESSTNEKLFF
TGTGCCAGCAGCCCACCAAACCCGGGCAAAAGACAGTTAGAATCTTCAACTAATGAAAAACTGTTTTTT
>TRBJ2-1|TRBV20-1|-|-
CSAASANEQFF
TGCAGTGCTGCTAGCGCCAATGAGCAGTTCTTC
>TRBJ1-3|TRBV30|-|-
CAWSRSRNTIYF
TGTGCCTGGAGTAGGAGTCGGAACACCATATATTTT